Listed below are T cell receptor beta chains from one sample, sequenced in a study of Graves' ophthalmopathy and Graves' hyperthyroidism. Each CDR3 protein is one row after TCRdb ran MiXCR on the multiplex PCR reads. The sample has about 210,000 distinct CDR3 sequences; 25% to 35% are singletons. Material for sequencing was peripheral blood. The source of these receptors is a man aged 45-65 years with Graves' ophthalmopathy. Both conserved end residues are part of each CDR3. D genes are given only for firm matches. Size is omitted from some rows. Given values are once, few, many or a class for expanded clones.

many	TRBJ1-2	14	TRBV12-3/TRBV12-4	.	TGTGCCAGCAGGCCGCCGGGACAACTCTATGGCTACACCTTC	CASRPPGQLYGYTF
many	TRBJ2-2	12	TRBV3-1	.	TGTGCCAGCAGCCATGGAGGCGGGGAGCTGTTTTTT	CASSHGGGELFF
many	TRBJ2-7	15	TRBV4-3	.	TGCGCCAGCAGCCTTTCATCCGGGCCCTCCTACGAGCAGTACTTC	CASSLSSGPSYEQYF
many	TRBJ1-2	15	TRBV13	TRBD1	TGTGCCAGCAGCAGGCGGGACAGGGTCTACTATGGCTACACCTTC	CASSRRDRVYYGYTF
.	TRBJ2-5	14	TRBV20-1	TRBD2	TGCAGTGCTAGCTGGCGGGGGGAACAAGAGACCCAGTACTTC	CSASWRGEQETQYF
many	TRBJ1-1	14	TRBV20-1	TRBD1	TGCAGTGGATTGGGACAGGGCATGAACACTGAAGCTTTCTTT	CSGLGQGMNTEAFF
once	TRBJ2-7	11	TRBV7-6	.	TGTGCCAGCAGCGATGGGGACGGGCTATACTTC	CASSDGDGLYF
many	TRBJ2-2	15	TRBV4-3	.	TGCGCCAGCAGCCAAGATCTCGCCCTAACCGGGGAGCTGTTTTTT	CASSQDLALTGELFF
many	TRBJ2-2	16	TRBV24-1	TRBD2	TGTGCCACCAGTGATTGGGGGACTAGCGGGACCGGGGAGCTGTTTTTT	CATSDWGTSGTGELFF
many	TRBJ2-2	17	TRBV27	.	TGTGCCAGCAGTTTATTCGGGGCAGGGATGTCCACCGGGGAGCTGTTTTTT	CASSLFGAGMSTGELFF
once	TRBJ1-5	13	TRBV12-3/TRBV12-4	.	TGTGCCAGCAGGACAGGTTGGGGTCAGCCCCAGCATTTT	CASRTGWGQPQHF
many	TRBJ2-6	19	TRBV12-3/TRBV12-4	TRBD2	TGTGCCAGCAGTTTCCTACCCCGCGGGGGGGCTGCTGGGGCCAACGTCCTGACTTTC	CASSFLPRGGAAGANVLTF
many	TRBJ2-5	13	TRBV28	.	.	CASSSSEAVTQYF
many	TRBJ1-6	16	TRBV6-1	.	TGTGCCAGCAGTGAAGCTAGAGGCCCCGGGGGTTCACCCCTCCACTTT	CASSEARGPGGSPLHF
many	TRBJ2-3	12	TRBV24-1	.	TGTGCCACCAGTGACCCGGCAACGACGCAGTATTTT	CATSDPATTQYF
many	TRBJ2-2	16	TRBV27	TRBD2	TGTGCCAGCAAAGAGCGGGGAGGGCCCCTCACCGGGGAGCTGTTTTTT	CASKERGGPLTGELFF
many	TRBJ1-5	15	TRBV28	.	TGTGCCAGCAGTTTCGTGGGGGCTAGCAATCAGCCCCAGCATTTT	CASSFVGASNQPQHF
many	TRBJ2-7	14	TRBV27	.	TGTGCCAGCAGTGGGGAGATGGGCCACTACGAGCAGTACTTC	CASSGEMGHYEQYF